The subject of this entry is one T cell receptor beta chain. The antigen is undetermined. The data belong to a study of cytomegalovirus exposure and HLA in healthy donors. Regarding the study as a whole: Both high specificity and high sensitivity reportedly marked the classifier's diagnosis of cytomegalovirus status. In vitro testing confirmed a few CMV-associated chains as specific for CMV antigens. First-cohort TCR clusters were later found to tend to co-occur in the 120 validation repertoires. Many donors carried some public TCRs, although rarity characterized most TCR sequences.

The data were produced by immunoSEQ multiplex PCR, yet TCRdb's version contains in-frame clones alone and is incomplete. Here the sample spans 200,000 to 300,000 clones, about nine tenths being singletons. The CDR3 is 13 residues long. Germline loops: CDR1 LNHDA, CDR2 SQIVND (reference sequence). V gave up 1 base and J gave up 7 bases, with 8 bases separating them. The chain couples TRBV19 to TRBJ1-5; D is uncertain. The receptor's source is a woman in her 30s in good health and CMV-seronegative. Sequencing was done on a sample of PBMCs. The CDR3 region is CASSIAPTQPQHF. CDR3 in DNA: TGTGCCAGTAGTATAGCTCCAACCCAGCCCCAGCATTTT. Together with reference TRBV19 and TRBJ1-5, the CDR3 gives the full variable domain: DGGITQSPKYLFRKEGQNVTLSCEQNLNHDAMYWYRQDPGQGLRLIYYSQIVNDFQKGDIAEGYSVSREKKESFPLTVTSAQKNPTAFYLCASSIAPTQPQHFGDGTRLSIL.